These T cell receptor beta chains were read from a single sample in a study of blood T cell repertoires in COVID-19. Profiling relied on immunoSEQ multiplex PCR, and the TCRdb table lists in-frame clones only, not all of them. The profile shows approximately 140,000 clones, approximately 80% of them singletons. Sequenced: peripheral blood. All receptors derive from a human donor in a cohort sampled during active COVID-19. Each CDR3 is given with its conserved first and last residue. The D gene is left open where the match is weak. Only part of the rows carry a size: once, few, many, or a class if the clone is expanded.

size: -
D: TRBD2
J: TRBJ2-2
length: 17
V: TRBV18
DNA: TGTGCCAGCTCACCACTCGCGGGGGGGCGAAACACCGGGGAGCTGTTTTTT
CDR3: CASSPLAGGRNTGELFF

size: -
D: -
J: TRBJ1-1
length: 14
V: TRBV6-2/TRBV6-3
DNA: TGTGCCAGCAGTTACAAAGGGGGTGTCGCTGAAGCTTTCTTT
CDR3: CASSYKGGVAEAFF

size: -
D: TRBD1
J: TRBJ2-7
length: 16
V: TRBV28
DNA: TGTGCCAGCAGTTTACCCGGGACAGGGAGCTCCTACGAGCAGTACTTC
CDR3: CASSLPGTGSSYEQYF

size: few
D: -
J: TRBJ1-5
length: 14
V: TRBV7-9
DNA: TGTGCCAGCAGCCCCGAGAACAGCAATCAGCCCCAGCATTTT
CDR3: CASSPENSNQPQHF

size: -
D: TRBD1
J: TRBJ1-2
length: 13
V: TRBV6-5
DNA: TGTGCCAGCAGCAGGACAGGGGTCTATGGCTACACCTTC
CDR3: CASSRTGVYGYTF

size: -
D: TRBD1
J: TRBJ2-3
length: 15
V: TRBV9
DNA: TGTGCCAGCAGCGTAGAGACAGGGCTTACAGATACGCAGTATTTT
CDR3: CASSVETGLTDTQYF

size: -
D: -
J: TRBJ2-7
length: 13
V: TRBV9
DNA: TGTGCCAGCAGCGTGGGGGCAGGGTGGGAGCAGTACTTC
CDR3: CASSVGAGWEQYF

size: -
D: -
J: TRBJ2-7
length: 15
V: TRBV5-6
DNA: TGTGCCAGCAGCTTGGGACGGCGATACGGGTCAGAGCAGTACTTC
CDR3: CASSLGRRYGSEQYF

size: -
D: -
J: TRBJ1-4
length: 16
V: TRBV5-4
DNA: TGTGCCAGCAGCTTCGGCCTCCGCGGAAATAATGAAAAACTGTTTTTT
CDR3: CASSFGLRGNNEKLFF

size: many
D: -
J: TRBJ2-2
length: 13
V: TRBV7-3
DNA: TGTGCCAGCAGCGCGAAGAACACCGGGGAGCTGTTTTTT
CDR3: CASSAKNTGELFF

size: -
D: -
J: TRBJ2-3
length: 12
V: TRBV18
DNA: TGTGCCAGCTCTCCTAACACAGATACGCAGTATTTT
CDR3: CASSPNTDTQYF

size: -
D: -
J: TRBJ2-3
length: 15
V: TRBV7-3
DNA: TGTGCCAGCAGCTTACTGGGACATTCCACAGATACGCAGTATTTT
CDR3: CASSLLGHSTDTQYF

size: -
D: -
J: TRBJ1-1
length: 14
V: TRBV6-5
DNA: TGTGCCAGCAGTTACGATCGGAGTGGCACTGAAGCTTTCTTT
CDR3: CASSYDRSGTEAFF

size: -
D: -
J: TRBJ2-1
length: 17
V: TRBV3-1/TRBV3-2
DNA: TGTGCCACCAAGCGAGACGGCTCCTCCTTAACCTACAATGAGCAGTTCTTC
CDR3: CATKRDGSSLTYNEQFF

size: once
D: TRBD1
J: TRBJ1-2
length: 13
V: TRBV30
DNA: TGTGCCTGGAGTGGGGGGACAGGTTATGGCTACACCTTC
CDR3: CAWSGGTGYGYTF

size: -
D: -
J: TRBJ2-1
length: 10
V: TRBV2
DNA: TGTGCCAGCAGTGTGAGCGAGCAGTTCTTC
CDR3: CASSVSEQFF

size: -
D: TRBD2
J: TRBJ2-3
length: 15
V: TRBV7-9
DNA: TGTGCCAGCAGCCTAGCGGGGGCCACACCATATACGCAGTATTTT
CDR3: CASSLAGATPYTQYF

size: -
D: -
J: TRBJ2-2
length: 18
V: TRBV6-2/TRBV6-3
DNA: TGTGCCAGCAGTTACTCAAACCTCAGGTTATCGAACACCGGGGAGCTGTTTTTT
CDR3: CASSYSNLRLSNTGELFF

size: -
D: TRBD2
J: TRBJ2-3
length: 16
V: TRBV15
DNA: TGTGCCACCAGCAGAGTTCCGGGGGGGTACACAGATACGCAGTATTTT
CDR3: CATSRVPGGYTDTQYF

size: -
D: -
J: TRBJ1-1
length: 15
V: TRBV7-2
DNA: TGTGCCAGCAGCCCACGCAGATCCCAGAACACTGAAGCTTTCTTT
CDR3: CASSPRRSQNTEAFF

size: -
D: TRBD1
J: TRBJ2-3
length: 15
V: TRBV5-6
DNA: TGTGCCAGCAGCCCCCGGGGACAGGAGAGAGATACGCAGTATTTT
CDR3: CASSPRGQERDTQYF

size: -
D: -
J: TRBJ1-1
length: 13
V: TRBV12-3/TRBV12-4
DNA: TGTGCCAGCAGTGCGACAGCTAACACTGAAGCTTTCTTT
CDR3: CASSATANTEAFF

size: -
D: -
J: TRBJ2-7
length: 18
V: TRBV6-2/TRBV6-3
DNA: TGTGCCAGCAGCCCTCCCACCCGTCGGGGGTCGTTTTCCTACGAGCAGTACTTC
CDR3: CASSPPTRRGSFSYEQYF

size: -
D: -
J: TRBJ2-7
length: 15
V: TRBV4-1
DNA: TGCGCCAGCAGCCAAGCCCCTCGATCGACGGGAGAGCAGTACTTC
CDR3: CASSQAPRSTGEQYF

size: -
D: TRBD1
J: TRBJ1-4
length: 16
V: TRBV5-1
DNA: TGCGCCAGCAGCTTGGAAACAGGGGGCGTATCCGAAAAACTGTTTTTT
CDR3: CASSLETGGVSEKLFF

size: -
D: TRBD2
J: TRBJ2-3
length: 12
V: TRBV12-5
DNA: TGTGCAAGCGGGGGGGCCACAGATACGCAGTATTTT
CDR3: CASGGATDTQYF

size: -
D: -
J: TRBJ1-6
length: 13
V: TRBV27
DNA: TGTGCCTGCCTAGTGACAGATAATTCACCCCTCCACTTT
CDR3: CACLVTDNSPLHF

size: -
D: TRBD1
J: TRBJ2-7
length: 14
V: TRBV7-2
DNA: TGTGCCAGCAGCGTGCGACAGGGGGCAAACGAGCAGTACTTC
CDR3: CASSVRQGANEQYF

size: -
D: TRBD1
J: TRBJ2-5
length: 14
V: TRBV2
DNA: TGTGCCAGCAAACAGGGGGCGATGCGAGAGACCCAGTACTTC
CDR3: CASKQGAMRETQYF

size: -
D: -
J: TRBJ1-4
length: 15
V: TRBV6-5
DNA: TGTGCCAGCAGTTACTCGGGCAGTAGTAATGAAAAACTGTTTTTT
CDR3: CASSYSGSSNEKLFF

size: -
D: -
J: TRBJ1-2
length: 13
V: TRBV28
DNA: TGTGCCAGCAGTTTGGGGAGGGACTATGGCTACACCTTC
CDR3: CASSLGRDYGYTF

size: -
D: -
J: TRBJ2-3
length: 16
V: TRBV3-1/TRBV3-2
DNA: TGTGCCAGCAGCTACAAGCCTGGGTTAGCAAAAGATACGCAGTATTTT
CDR3: CASSYKPGLAKDTQYF

size: -
D: TRBD2
J: TRBJ2-1
length: 16
V: TRBV11-2
DNA: TGTGCCAGCAGCTTACGGACTAGCCTAACCTACAATGAGCAGTTCTTC
CDR3: CASSLRTSLTYNEQFF

size: -
D: TRBD2
J: TRBJ2-3
length: 14
V: TRBV5-6
DNA: TGTGCCAGCAGGTCGGGGGGGCGTGGAGATACGCAGTATTTT
CDR3: CASRSGGRGDTQYF

size: -
D: TRBD2
J: TRBJ2-3
length: 16
V: TRBV9
DNA: TGTGCCAGCAGCCTAAGACTAGCGGACCACACAGATACGCAGTATTTT
CDR3: CASSLRLADHTDTQYF

size: many
D: -
J: TRBJ2-6
length: 16
V: TRBV15
DNA: TGTGCCACCAGCAGAGATCGGGACTCTGGGGCCAACGTCCTGACTTTC
CDR3: CATSRDRDSGANVLTF